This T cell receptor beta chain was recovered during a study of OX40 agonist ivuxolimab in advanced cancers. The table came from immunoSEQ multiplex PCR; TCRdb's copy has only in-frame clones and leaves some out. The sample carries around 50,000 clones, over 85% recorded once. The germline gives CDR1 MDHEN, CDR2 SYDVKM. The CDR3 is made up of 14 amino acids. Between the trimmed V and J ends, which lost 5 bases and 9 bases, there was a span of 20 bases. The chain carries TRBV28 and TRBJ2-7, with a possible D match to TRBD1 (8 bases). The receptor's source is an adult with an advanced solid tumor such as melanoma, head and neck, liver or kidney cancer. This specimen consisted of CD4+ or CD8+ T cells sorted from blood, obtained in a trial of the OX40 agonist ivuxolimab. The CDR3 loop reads CASSPQQGGIWQYF. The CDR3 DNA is TGTGCCAGCAGTCCACAACAGGGGGGGATATGGCAGTACTTC.